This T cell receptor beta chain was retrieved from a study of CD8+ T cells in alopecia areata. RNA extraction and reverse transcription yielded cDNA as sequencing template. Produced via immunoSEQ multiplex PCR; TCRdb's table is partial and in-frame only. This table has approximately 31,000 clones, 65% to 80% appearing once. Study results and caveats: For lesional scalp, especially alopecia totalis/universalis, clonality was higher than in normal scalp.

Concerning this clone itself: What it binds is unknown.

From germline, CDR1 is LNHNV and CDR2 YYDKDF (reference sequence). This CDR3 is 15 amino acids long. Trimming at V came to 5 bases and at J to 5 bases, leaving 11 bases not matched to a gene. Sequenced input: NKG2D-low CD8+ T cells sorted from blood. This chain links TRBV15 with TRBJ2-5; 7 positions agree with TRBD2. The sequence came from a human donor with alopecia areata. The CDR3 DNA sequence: TGTGCCACCAGCTCTAGCGGATCCCCAGGGGAGACCCAGTACTTC. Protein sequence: CATSSSGSPGETQYF.